These 27 T cell receptor beta chains originate from one sample sequenced in a study of CD8 T cells in ankylosing spondylitis. Findings and caveats of the study: Blood from ankylosing spondylitis patients appeared to carry a characteristic eight-variant TCR beta motif.

Their recognized antigens are unknown. From the 5' RACE reads, TCRdb called clonotypes with MiXCR, one entry per CDR3 protein. The table shows some 330,000 distinct CDR3 sequences, with roughly 8% occurring only once. The sample taken for sequencing was blood, either unsorted or a sorted T cell fraction (not recorded which). These receptor sequences come from a male donor with ankylosing spondylitis.

This clonotype was counted only a few times. The chain links TRBV6-1 to TRBJ2-3; 8 positions match TRBD2. Per germline, CDR1 MNHNS and CDR2 SASEGT. There are 15 residues in the CDR3. V gave up 5 bases and J gave up 1 base; unmatched junction bases: 5. Here the CDR3 reads CASSLAGLGTDTQYF. Here the CDR3 DNA reads TGTGCCAGCAGTCTAGCGGGTTTAGGCACAGATACGCAGTATTTT.

This clonotype was recorded many times. The chain is built from TRBV4-2 and TRBJ2-7; D not resolved. Germline loops: CDR1 LGHNA, CDR2 YNFKEQ. Trimming stripped 2 bases from V and 2 bases from J, with 13 bases between. This CDR3 region has 15 residues. The CDR3 DNA is TGTGCCAGCAGCCAAAATGCCGGGCTTACCTACGAGCAGTACTTC. Its protein product is CASSQNAGLTYEQYF.

There are a few counts of this clonotype. The rearrangement joins TRBV4-2 to TRBJ2-1; 7 nucleotides line up with TRBD2. Germline CDR1 reads LGHNA; CDR2 reads YNFKEQ. Unmatched junction bases numbered 12, after V lost 8 bases and J lost 2 bases. CDR3 length: 16 residues. The CDR3 coding sequence is TGTGCCAGCCAAGACTTCCGGGAGGAGACCTACAATGAGCAGTTCTTC. The encoded protein is CASQDFREETYNEQFF.

This clonotype was found a few times. The chain employs TRBV28 and TRBJ2-7; no clear D gene. Trimming shortened V by 2 bases and J by 8 bases, and 13 bases separated the two germline ends. This CDR3 has 13 amino acids. Germline V CDR1 and CDR2: MDHEN, SYDVKM. CDR3 sequence reads: CASSLPDENKQYF. The CDR3 DNA follows: TGTGCCAGCAGTTTACCGGACGAAAATAAGCAGTACTTC.

This clonotype was seen a handful of times. V is TRBV29-1 and J is TRBJ1-6, with D perhaps matching TRBD1 (6 bases). Trimming stripped 6 bases from V and 7 bases from J, with 13 bases between. Germline V gives CDR1 SQVTM, CDR2 ANQGSEA. The CDR3 has 13 amino acids. The DNA for the CDR3 is TGCAGCGTCGGACAAGGGGGAAATTCACCCCTCCACTTT. Protein sequence: CSVGQGGNSPLHF.

This clonotype was found many times. This chain links TRBV10-3 with TRBJ2-1; D gene ambiguous. Trimming shortened V by 5 bases and J by 0 bases, and 11 bases separated the two germline ends. CDR3 length equals 15 residues. Germline V lookup: CDR1 ENHRY, CDR2 SYGVKD. For the CDR3, the DNA is TGTGCCATCAGTCCCGACCCGAGCTCCTACAATGAGCAGTTCTTC. Protein sequence: CAISPDPSSYNEQFF.

The chain links TRBV18 to TRBJ2-5; D is perhaps TRBD1 or TRBD2 (6 bases each). Trimming removed 2 bases from V and 3 bases from J, with 19 bases in between. CDR1 and CDR2 (germline): KGHSH, LQKENI. The CDR3 runs to 17 residues. The CDR3 reads CASSPTQGRWFEETQYF. CDR3 nucleotide sequence: TGTGCCAGCTCACCAACGCAGGGGAGGTGGTTTGAAGAGACCCAGTACTTC.

This clonotype has a handful of counts. V gene TRBV12-3 or TRBV12-4 combines with J gene TRBJ1-5, with D maybe TRBD1 (5 bases). The CDR3 consists of 14 residues. Trimming shortened V by 3 bases and J by 6 bases, and 12 bases separated the two germline ends. DNA of the CDR3: TGTGCCAGCAGTTTCGGGGGGGTTAGTCAGCCCCAGCATTTT. It encodes CASSFGGVSQPQHF.

This clonotype has a handful of counts. The chain has TRBV14 and TRBJ2-5; no firm D call. Germline CDR1 SGHDN, CDR2 FVKESK. The length of the CDR3 is 12 residues. V was pared by 3 bases and J by 7 bases, with 9 bases between. The CDR3 reads CASSQEWGTQYF. CDR3 DNA sequence: TGTGCCAGCAGCCAGGAGTGGGGGACCCAGTACTTC. The whole variable domain, filled in from reference TRBV14 and TRBJ2-5, reads EAGVTQFPSHSVIEKGQTVTLRCDPISGHDNLYWYRRVMGKEIKFLLHFVKESKQDESGMPNNRFLAERTGGTYSTLKVQPAELEDSGVYFCASSQEWGTQYFGPGTRLLVL.

This chain connects TRBV7-2 to TRBJ1-5; possible D gene TRBD1, 5 bases. Germline-derived CDR1 and CDR2 are SGHTA and FQGNSA. The length of the CDR3 is 15 residues. With 1 base removed from V and 5 bases from J, the gap between germline ends came to 12 bases. This CDR3 reads CASSLEAGPYQPQHF. The CDR3 DNA reads TGTGCCAGCAGCTTAGAGGCAGGGCCGTATCAGCCCCAGCATTTT. The full variable domain, completed using reference TRBV7-2 and TRBJ1-5, is GAGVSQSPSNKVTEKGKDVELRCDPISGHTALYWYRQSLGQGLEFLIYFQGNSAPDKSGLPSDRFSAERTGGSVSTLTIQRTQQEDSAVYLCASSLEAGPYQPQHFGDGTRLSIL.

The chain is built from TRBV7-2 and TRBJ2-6; D remains unclear. Trimming left V 5 bases short and J 1 base short, with 12 bases between. This CDR3 has 16 amino acids. In germline, CDR1 is SGHTA, CDR2 FQGNSA. The chain's CDR3 is CASSRRAESGANVLTF. CDR3 DNA sequence: TGTGCCAGCAGCCGACGAGCTGAGTCTGGGGCCAACGTCCTGACTTTC.

This clonotype has a count of ten or more. The chain employs TRBV4-3 and TRBJ2-7, with D unclear. Germline V gene data show CDR1 as LGHNA and CDR2 as YSLEER. The CDR3 spans 16 residues. The ends were cut back, 0 bases at V and 3 bases at J, with 15 bases in the middle. The CDR3 bases are TGCGCCAGCAGCCAAGAAATCGACGACGGATACTACGAGCAGTACTTC. Translated, it gives CASSQEIDDGYYEQYF.

As for this clonotype: A much larger clone differs by one base, so this may be a read error. The V call is TRBV20-1, the J call TRBJ1-5; no reliable D call. This CDR3 has 15 amino acids. Germline V gene data show CDR1 as DFQATT and CDR2 as SNEGSKA (reference sequence). The V end lost 6 bases, the J end lost 3 bases, and 18 bases lay between the germline ends. The DNA of the CDR3 is TGCAGTGCAATAGAGTGGGGAATTGTCAATCAGCCCCAGCATTTT. It translates to CSAIEWGIVNQPQHF.

This clonotype was seen a few times. V usage is TRBV29-1 and J usage is TRBJ2-5; 9 nucleotides agree with TRBD2. V gave up 0 bases and J gave up 4 bases; unmatched junction bases: 15. The CDR3 contains 18 residues. Per germline, CDR1 SQVTM and CDR2 ANQGSEA. In nucleotides, the CDR3 is TGCAGCGTTGAAGATCTTTTCTGGCGGGAGGGGAGCAGAGAGACCCAGTACTTC. Translation gives CSVEDLFWREGSRETQYF.

This clonotype was observed a handful of times. The V call is TRBV7-9, the J call TRBJ2-6; tentative D call: TRBD1 (6 bases). Germline values: CDR1 SEHNR, CDR2 FQNEAQ (reference sequence). The CDR3 is 14 amino acids. V lost 4 bases, J lost 2 bases, and 6 bases lay in between. In DNA, the CDR3 is TGTGCCAGCAGCTACAGGGCTGGGGCCAACGTCCTGACTTTC. Translation gives CASSYRAGANVLTF.

V gene TRBV7-8 combines with J gene TRBJ2-3; no clear D. Germline CDR1 reads SGHVS; CDR2 reads FQNEAQ. The CDR3 length is 19 residues. Trimming took 2 bases from V and 0 from J, leaving 21 bases between them. This CDR3 is CASSLTLRTTIGSTDTQYF. As DNA, the CDR3 is TGTGCCAGCAGCTTAACCTTGAGGACGACGATCGGGAGCACAGATACGCAGTATTTT.

This clonotype came up a few times. The CDR3: CASSQVPGALYEQYF. The CDR3 bases are TGCGCCAGCAGCCAGGTTCCGGGCGCACTATACGAGCAGTACTTC. V is TRBV4-3 and J is TRBJ2-7, with D unclear. V dropped 3 bases and J dropped 4 bases, with 16 bases sitting between them. The CDR3 extends over 15 amino acids. Germline assignment: CDR1 LGHNA and CDR2 YSLEER.

This clonotype has more than one count but fewer than ten. The chain combines TRBV7-2 with TRBJ2-2; D possibly corresponds to TRBD2 (6 bases). Trimming left V 6 bases short and J 0 bases short, with 11 bases between. Germline assignment: CDR1 SGHTA and CDR2 FQGNSA. This CDR3 has 15 amino acids. The CDR3 region is CASRPGGTNTGELFF. CDR3 DNA sequence: TGTGCCAGCAGACCCGGCGGGACGAACACCGGGGAGCTGTTTTTT.

The chain employs TRBV12-3 or TRBV12-4 and TRBJ2-1; D not resolved. The CDR3 consists of 13 residues. Between the trimmed V and J ends, which lost 6 bases and 8 bases, there was a span of 14 bases. CDR3 DNA sequence: TGTGCCAGCAGAAAGAATGGCAACGATGAGCAGTTCTTC. It specifies CASRKNGNDEQFF.

This clonotype has a handful of counts. The chain carries TRBV7-9 and TRBJ2-1, with D uncertain. The germline gives CDR1 SEHNR, CDR2 FQNEAQ (reference sequence). CDR3 length: 14 residues. Trimming took 8 bases from V and 8 from J, leaving 19 bases between them. The CDR3 reads CASQEEYPGDEQFF. The DNA of the CDR3 is TGTGCCAGCCAAGAGGAGTACCCGGGCGATGAGCAGTTCTTC.

The chain employs TRBV20-1 and TRBJ1-6; possible D gene TRBD1, 5 bases. V was shortened by 8 bases and J by 5 bases, with 22 bases between the two germline ends. The V gene's germline CDR1 is DFQATT and CDR2 SNEGSKA (reference sequence). This CDR3 contains 16 residues. CDR3 sequence (DNA): TGCAGTTGTCCCAGGGACGGGGGAACCAATAATTCACCCCTCCACTTT. It yields the protein CSCPRDGGTNNSPLHF.

This clonotype was found a few times. The rearrangement joins TRBV20-1 to TRBJ2-3, with 10 bases identical to TRBD2. The CDR3 consists of 16 residues. V trimming: 3 bases; J trimming: 3 bases; junction bases outside the gene matches: 9. The germline CDR1 and CDR2 sequences are DFQATT and SNEGSKA (reference sequence). CDR3 nucleotides: TGCAGTGCTAGTCGTGGTCTAGCGGGAGCTACAGATACGCAGTATTTT. Its protein product is CSASRGLAGATDTQYF.

This clonotype was counted between two and nine times. This chain links TRBV7-9 with TRBJ2-7; D perhaps matches TRBD2 (5 bases). The CDR3 is 13 amino acids. V lost 4 bases and J lost 2, with 9 bases in between. The germline CDR1 and CDR2 sequences are SEHNR and FQNEAQ (reference sequence). The CDR3 sequence: CASSWTPPYEQYF. CDR3 in DNA: TGTGCCAGCAGCTGGACTCCTCCCTACGAGCAGTACTTC.

The rearrangement joins TRBV3-1 to TRBJ2-7; either TRBD1 or TRBD2 may supply D (5 bases each). Per germline, CDR1 LGHDT and CDR2 YNNKEL (reference sequence). The CDR3 is made up of 15 amino acids. V was clipped by 5 bases and J by 3 bases, with 17 bases between them. For the CDR3, the DNA is TGTGCCAGCAGCAACTACCGGGACGGATACTACGAGCAGTACTTC. Its protein product is CASSNYRDGYYEQYF.

This chain uses TRBV11-2 with TRBJ2-1, with TRBD2 matching over 9 bases. The germline CDR1 and CDR2 sequences are SGHAT and FQNNGV. CDR3 length equals 15 residues. With 1 base clipped from V and 5 bases from J, the junction kept 3 bases outside the gene matches. The CDR3 sequence: CASSLAGLADNEQFF. The CDR3 DNA is TGTGCCAGCAGCTTAGCGGGACTAGCTGACAATGAGCAGTTCTTC. The whole variable domain, remainder taken from reference TRBV11-2 and TRBJ2-1, is EAGVAQSPRYKIIEKRQSVAFWCNPISGHATLYWYQQILGQGPKLLIQFQNNGVVDDSQLPKDRFSAERLKGVDSTLKIQPAKLEDSAVYLCASSLAGLADNEQFFGPGTRLTVL.

This clonotype has a count of ten or more. The V call is TRBV7-3, the J call TRBJ2-1; 10 bases align to TRBD2. V shed 6 bases, J shed 8 bases, and the junction held 7 bases outside the gene matches. CDR1 SGHTA and CDR2 FQGTGA come from the germline V gene. The CDR3 sequence is 14 residues long. The CDR3 loop reads CASSLLAGRYEQFF. DNA of the CDR3: TGTGCCAGCAGTTTACTAGCGGGGAGGTATGAGCAGTTCTTC. The full variable domain, in which reference TRBV7-3 and TRBJ2-1 provide the parts outside the CDR3, is GAGVSQTPSNKVTEKGKYVELRCDPISGHTALYWYRQSLGQGPEFLIYFQGTGAADDSGLPNDRFFAVRPEGSVSTLKIQRTERGDSAVYLCASSLLAGRYEQFFGPGTRLTVL.

The chain carries TRBV5-1 and TRBJ2-7; 7 bases align to TRBD2. V dropped 4 bases and J dropped 2; count of bases not matched to a gene: 6. Looked up from germline, CDR1 is SGHRS and CDR2 is YFSETQ. The CDR3 length is 14 residues. CDR3 coding DNA: TGCGCCAGCAGCACCCAGGGAGGGCCCTACGAGCAGTACTTC. Protein sequence: CASSTQGGPYEQYF.